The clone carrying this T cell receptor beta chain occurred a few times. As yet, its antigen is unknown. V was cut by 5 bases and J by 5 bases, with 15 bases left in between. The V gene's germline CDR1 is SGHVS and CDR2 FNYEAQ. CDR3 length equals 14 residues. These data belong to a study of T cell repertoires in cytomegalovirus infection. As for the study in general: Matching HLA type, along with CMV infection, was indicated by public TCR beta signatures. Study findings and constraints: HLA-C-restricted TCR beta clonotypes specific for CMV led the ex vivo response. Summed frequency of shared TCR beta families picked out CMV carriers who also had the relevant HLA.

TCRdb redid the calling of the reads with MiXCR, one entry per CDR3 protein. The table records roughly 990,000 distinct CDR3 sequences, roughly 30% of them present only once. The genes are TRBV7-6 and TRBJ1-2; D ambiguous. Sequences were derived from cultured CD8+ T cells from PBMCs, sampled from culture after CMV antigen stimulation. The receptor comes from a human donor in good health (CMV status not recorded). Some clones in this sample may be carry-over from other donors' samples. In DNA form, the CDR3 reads TGTGCCAGCAGCCCTTCAGTGGTATTGTATGGCTACACCTTC. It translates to CASSPSVVLYGYTF.